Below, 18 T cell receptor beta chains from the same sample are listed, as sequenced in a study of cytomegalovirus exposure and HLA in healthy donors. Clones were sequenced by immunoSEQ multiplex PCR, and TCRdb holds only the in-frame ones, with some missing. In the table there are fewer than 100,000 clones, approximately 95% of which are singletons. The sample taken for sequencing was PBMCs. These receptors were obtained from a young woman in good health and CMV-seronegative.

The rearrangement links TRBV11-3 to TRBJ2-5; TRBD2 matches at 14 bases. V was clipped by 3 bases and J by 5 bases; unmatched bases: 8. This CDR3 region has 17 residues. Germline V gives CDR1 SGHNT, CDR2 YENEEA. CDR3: CASSFRLAGGPVETQYF. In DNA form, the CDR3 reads TGTGCCAGCAGCTTTAGACTAGCGGGAGGGCCTGTGGAGACCCAGTACTTC.

The CDR3: CASRGLALSSYNEQFF. The DNA of the CDR3 is TGCGCCAGCAGGGGACTAGCGCTGAGCTCCTACAATGAGCAGTTCTTC. The chain is built from TRBV10-1 and TRBJ2-1; 10 bases line up with TRBD2. This CDR3 contains 16 residues. CDR1 is WNHNN and CDR2 is SYGVQD in the germline V gene (reference sequence). V shed 6 bases, J shed 0 bases, and the junction held 5 bases outside the gene matches.

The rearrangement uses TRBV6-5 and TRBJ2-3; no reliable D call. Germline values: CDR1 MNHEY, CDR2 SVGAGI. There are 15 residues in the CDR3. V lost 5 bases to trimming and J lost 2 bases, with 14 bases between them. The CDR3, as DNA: TGTGCCAGCAGTCGTCGTTTGATAGACACAGATACGCAGTATTTT. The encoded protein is CASSRRLIDTDTQYF.

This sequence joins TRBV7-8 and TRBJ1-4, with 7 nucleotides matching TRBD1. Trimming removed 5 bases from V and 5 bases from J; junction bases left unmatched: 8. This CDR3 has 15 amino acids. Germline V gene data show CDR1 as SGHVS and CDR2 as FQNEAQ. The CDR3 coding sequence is TGTGCCAGCAGCGGGCGGACAGGCCTAAATGAAAAACTGTTTTTT. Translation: CASSGRTGLNEKLFF.

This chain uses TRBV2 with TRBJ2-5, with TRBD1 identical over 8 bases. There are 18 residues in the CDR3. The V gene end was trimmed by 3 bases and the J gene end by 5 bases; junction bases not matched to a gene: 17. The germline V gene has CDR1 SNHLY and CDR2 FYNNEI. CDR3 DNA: TGTGCCAGCAGTGAGCGTGGCAGGGGGCGGGTTCCAATGGAGACCCAGTACTTC. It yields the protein CASSERGRGRVPMETQYF.

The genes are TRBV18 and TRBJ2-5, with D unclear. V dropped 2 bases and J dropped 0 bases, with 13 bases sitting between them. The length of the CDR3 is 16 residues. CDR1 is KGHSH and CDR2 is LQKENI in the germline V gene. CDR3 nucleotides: TGTGCCAGCTCACCAAGGTGGGCAGAGAACCAAGAGACCCAGTACTTC. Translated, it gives CASSPRWAENQETQYF.

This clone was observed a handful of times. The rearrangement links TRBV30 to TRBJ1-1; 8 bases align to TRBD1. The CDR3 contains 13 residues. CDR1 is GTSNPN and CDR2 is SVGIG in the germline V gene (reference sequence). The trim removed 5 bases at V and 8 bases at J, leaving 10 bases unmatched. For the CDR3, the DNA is TGTGCCTGGCACTGGACAGGGTTAGGCGAAGCTTTCTTT. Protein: CAWHWTGLGEAFF. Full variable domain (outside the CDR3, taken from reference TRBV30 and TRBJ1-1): SQTIHQWPATLVQPVGSPLSLECTVEGTSNPNLYWYRQAAGRGLQLLFYSVGIGQISSEVPQNLSASRPQDRQFILSSKKLLLSDSGFYLCAWHWTGLGEAFFGQGTRLTVV.

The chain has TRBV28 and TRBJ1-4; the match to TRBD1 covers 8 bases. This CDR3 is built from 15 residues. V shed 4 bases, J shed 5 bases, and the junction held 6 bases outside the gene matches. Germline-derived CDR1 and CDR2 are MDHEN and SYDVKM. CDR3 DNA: TGTGCCAGCAGTTCGTTAGGGACAGGCAATGAAAAACTGTTTTTT. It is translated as CASSSLGTGNEKLFF.

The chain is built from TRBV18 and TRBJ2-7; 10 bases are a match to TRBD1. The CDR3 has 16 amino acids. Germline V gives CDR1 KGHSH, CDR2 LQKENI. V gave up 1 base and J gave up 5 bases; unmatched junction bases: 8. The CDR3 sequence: CASSPRWRDRGDEQYF. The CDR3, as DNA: TGTGCCAGCTCACCACGTTGGCGGGACAGGGGTGACGAGCAGTACTTC.

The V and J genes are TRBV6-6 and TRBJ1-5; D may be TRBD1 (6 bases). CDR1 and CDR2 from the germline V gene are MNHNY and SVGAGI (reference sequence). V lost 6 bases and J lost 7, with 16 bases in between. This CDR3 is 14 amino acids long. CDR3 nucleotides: TGTGCCAGCAGGGGCCAGGGGATGGGACAGCCCCAGCATTTT. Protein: CASRGQGMGQPQHF.

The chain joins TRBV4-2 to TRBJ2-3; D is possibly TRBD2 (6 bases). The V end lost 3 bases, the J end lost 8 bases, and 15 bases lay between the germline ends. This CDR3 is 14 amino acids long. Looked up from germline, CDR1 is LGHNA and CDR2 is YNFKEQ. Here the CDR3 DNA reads TGTGCCAGCAGCCAGGGACTTGAAGGAGCTACGCAGTATTTT. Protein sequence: CASSQGLEGATQYF.

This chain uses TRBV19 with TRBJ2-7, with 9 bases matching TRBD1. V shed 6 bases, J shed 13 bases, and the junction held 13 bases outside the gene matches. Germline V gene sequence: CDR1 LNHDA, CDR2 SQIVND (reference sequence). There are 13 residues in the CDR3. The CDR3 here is CASRDLGQGSPYF. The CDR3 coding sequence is TGTGCCAGTAGGGACCTAGGACAGGGGAGTCCTTACTTC.

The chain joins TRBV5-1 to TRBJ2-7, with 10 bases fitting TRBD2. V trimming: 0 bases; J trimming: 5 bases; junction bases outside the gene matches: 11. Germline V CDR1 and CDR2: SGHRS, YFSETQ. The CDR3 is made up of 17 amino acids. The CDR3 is CASSLVYRLAGANEQYF. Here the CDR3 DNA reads TGCGCCAGCAGCTTGGTGTACAGGCTAGCGGGAGCAAACGAGCAGTACTTC.

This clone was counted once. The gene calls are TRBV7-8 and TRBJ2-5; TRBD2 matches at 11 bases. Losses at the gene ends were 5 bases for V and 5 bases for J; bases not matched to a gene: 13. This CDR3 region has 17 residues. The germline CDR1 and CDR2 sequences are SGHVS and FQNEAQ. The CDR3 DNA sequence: TGTGCCAGCAGCCGACCGATAGCGGGAGGGAATCATGAGACCCAGTACTTC. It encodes CASSRPIAGGNHETQYF.

The CDR3 region is CAWRGDAWDQPQHF. The CDR3 nucleotides read TGTGCCTGGAGGGGCGACGCGTGGGATCAGCCCCAGCATTTT. This chain connects TRBV30 to TRBJ1-5; D gene ambiguous. Germline V gene data show CDR1 as GTSNPN and CDR2 as SVGIG (reference sequence). The CDR3 extends over 14 amino acids. V was pared by 3 bases and J by 5 bases, with 14 bases between.

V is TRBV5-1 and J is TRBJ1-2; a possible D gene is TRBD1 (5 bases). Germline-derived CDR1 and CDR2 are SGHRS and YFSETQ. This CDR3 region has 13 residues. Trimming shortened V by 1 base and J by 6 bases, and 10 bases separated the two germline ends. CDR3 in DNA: TGCGCCAGCAGCTTGCAGGGAGGCGATGGCTACACCTTC. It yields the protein CASSLQGGDGYTF.

The CDR3 sequence is CASSLEAGGGPGELFF. The CDR3 coding sequence is TGCGCCAGCAGCTTGGAAGCGGGGGGCGGGCCCGGGGAGCTGTTTTTT. The V call is TRBV5-1, the J call TRBJ2-2; 9 bases match TRBD2. Germline values: CDR1 SGHRS, CDR2 YFSETQ. This CDR3 region has 16 residues. V trimming: 0 bases; J trimming: 6 bases; junction bases outside the gene matches: 6.

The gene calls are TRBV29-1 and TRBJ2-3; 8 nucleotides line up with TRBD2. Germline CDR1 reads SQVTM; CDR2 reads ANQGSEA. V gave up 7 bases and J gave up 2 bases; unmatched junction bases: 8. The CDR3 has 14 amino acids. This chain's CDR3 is CSGLIAGPTDTQYF. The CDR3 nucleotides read TGCAGCGGTTTGATAGCGGGGCCCACAGATACGCAGTATTTT.